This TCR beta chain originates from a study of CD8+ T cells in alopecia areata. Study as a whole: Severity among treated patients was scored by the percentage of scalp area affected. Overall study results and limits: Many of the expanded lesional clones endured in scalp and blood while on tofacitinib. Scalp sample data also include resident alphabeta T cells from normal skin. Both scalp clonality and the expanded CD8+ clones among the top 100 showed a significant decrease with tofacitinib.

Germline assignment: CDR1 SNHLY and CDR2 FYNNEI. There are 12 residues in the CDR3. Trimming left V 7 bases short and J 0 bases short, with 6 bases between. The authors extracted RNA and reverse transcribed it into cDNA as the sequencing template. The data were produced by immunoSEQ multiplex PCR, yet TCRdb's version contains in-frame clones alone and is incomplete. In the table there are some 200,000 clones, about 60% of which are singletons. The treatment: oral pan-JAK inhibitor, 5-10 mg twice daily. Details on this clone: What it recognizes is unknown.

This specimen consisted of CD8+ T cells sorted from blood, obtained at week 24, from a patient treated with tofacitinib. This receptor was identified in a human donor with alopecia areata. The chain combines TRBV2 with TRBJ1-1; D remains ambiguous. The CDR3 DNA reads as TGTGCCAGCACCCCCTTGAACACTGAAGCTTTCTTT. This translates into CASTPLNTEAFF.